The clone carrying this T cell receptor beta chain showed up just a few times. The data are from a study of T-cell reconstitution after alpha-beta-depleted transplantation in children. V was cut by 5 bases and J by 2 bases, with 15 bases left in between. This CDR3 spans 15 amino acids. Per germline, CDR1 SGHTA and CDR2 FQGNSA. Preparation of the TCRbeta library involved a method that used unique molecular identifiers. TCRdb re-analysed the PCR reads in MiXCR, keeping a single row per CDR3 protein. The sample holds around 410,000 distinct CDR3 sequences; roughly 10% are singletons and the top ten take over 4.5%.

This rearrangement joins TRBV7-2 to TRBJ2-5, with D perhaps matching TRBD1 (6 bases). The TCR sequence derives from a human donor who donated a stem cell graft to a child with acute myeloid leukemia. Sequencing was performed on PBMCs from the stem cell graft donor, taken from the stem cell graft. The CDR3 DNA reads as TGTGCCAGCAGCAGGACAGCTATGGGGCAAGAGACCCAGTACTTC. Translation gives CASSRTAMGQETQYF.